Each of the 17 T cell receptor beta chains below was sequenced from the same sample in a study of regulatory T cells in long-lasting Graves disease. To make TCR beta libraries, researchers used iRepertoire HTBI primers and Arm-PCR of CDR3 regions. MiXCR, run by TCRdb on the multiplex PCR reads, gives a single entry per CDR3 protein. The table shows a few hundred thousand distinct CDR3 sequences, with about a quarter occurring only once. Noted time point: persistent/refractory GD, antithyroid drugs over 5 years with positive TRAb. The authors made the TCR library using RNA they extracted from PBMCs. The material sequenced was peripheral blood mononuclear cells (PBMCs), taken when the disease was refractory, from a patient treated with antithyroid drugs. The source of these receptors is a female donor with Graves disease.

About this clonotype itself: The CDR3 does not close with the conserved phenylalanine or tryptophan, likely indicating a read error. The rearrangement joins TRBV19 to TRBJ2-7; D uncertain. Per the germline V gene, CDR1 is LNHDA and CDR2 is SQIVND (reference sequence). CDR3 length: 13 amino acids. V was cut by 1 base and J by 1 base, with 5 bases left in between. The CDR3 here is CASSIVLSYEQYL. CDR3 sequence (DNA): TGTGCCAGTAGTATAGTATTGTCCTACGAGCAGTACCTC.

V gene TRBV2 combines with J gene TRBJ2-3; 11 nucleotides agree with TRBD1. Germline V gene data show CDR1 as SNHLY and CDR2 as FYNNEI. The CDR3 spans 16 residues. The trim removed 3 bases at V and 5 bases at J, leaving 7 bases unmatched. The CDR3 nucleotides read TGTGCCAGCAGTGATTTTGGACAGGGGGCTGTAGATACGCAGTATTTT. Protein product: CASSDFGQGAVDTQYF.

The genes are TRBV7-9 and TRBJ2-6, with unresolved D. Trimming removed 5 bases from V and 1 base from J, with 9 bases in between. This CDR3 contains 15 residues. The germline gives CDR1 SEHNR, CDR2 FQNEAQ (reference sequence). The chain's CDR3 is CASSQKQSGANVLTF. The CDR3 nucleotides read TGTGCCAGCAGCCAAAAGCAATCTGGGGCCAACGTCCTGACTTTC.

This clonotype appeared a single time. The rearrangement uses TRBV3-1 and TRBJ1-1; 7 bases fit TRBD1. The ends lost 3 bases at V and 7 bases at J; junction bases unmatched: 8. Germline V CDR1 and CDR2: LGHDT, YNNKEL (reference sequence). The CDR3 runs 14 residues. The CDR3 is CASSQAGGSGEAFF. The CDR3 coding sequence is TGTGCCAGCAGCCAGGCAGGGGGGAGTGGTGAAGCTTTCTTT.

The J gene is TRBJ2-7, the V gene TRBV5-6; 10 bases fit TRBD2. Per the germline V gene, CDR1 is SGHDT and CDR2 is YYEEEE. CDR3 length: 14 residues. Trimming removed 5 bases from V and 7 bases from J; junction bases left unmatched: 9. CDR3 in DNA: TGTGCCAGCAGGCAGCGGGAGGGCCAAAGGGAGCAGTACTTC. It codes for CASRQREGQREQYF.

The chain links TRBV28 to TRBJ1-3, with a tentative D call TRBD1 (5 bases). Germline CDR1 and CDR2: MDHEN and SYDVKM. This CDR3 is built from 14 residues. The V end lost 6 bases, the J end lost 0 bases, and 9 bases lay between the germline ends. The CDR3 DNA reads TGTGCCAGCAGCCGGACATGCTCTGGAAACACCATATATTTT. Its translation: CASSRTCSGNTIYF.

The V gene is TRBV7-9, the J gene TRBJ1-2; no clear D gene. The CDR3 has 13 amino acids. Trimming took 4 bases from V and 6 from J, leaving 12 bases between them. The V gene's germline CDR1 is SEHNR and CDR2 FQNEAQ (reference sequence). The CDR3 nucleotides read TGTGCCAGCAGCTCTTCCGGTGGTAATGGCTACACCTTC. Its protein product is CASSSSGGNGYTF. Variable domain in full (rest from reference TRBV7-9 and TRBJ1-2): DTGVSQNPRHKITKRGQNVTFRCDPISEHNRLYWYRQTLGQGPEFLTYFQNEAQLEKSRLLSDRFSAERPKGSFSTLEIQRTEQGDSAMYLCASSSSGGNGYTFGSGTRLTVV.

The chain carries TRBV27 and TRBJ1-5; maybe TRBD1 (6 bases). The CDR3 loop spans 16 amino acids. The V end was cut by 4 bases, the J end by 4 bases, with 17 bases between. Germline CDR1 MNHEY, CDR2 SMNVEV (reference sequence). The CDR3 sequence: CASSSLPTGRNQPQHF. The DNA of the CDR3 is TGTGCCAGCAGTTCCCTCCCGACAGGCCGGAATCAGCCCCAGCATTTT.

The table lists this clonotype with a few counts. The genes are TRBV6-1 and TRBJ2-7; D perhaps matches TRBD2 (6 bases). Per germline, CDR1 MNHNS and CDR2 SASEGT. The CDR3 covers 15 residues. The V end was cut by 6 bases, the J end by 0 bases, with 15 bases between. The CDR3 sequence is CASRSYSGASYEQYF. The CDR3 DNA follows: TGTGCCAGCAGGTCCTATAGCGGTGCCTCCTACGAGCAGTACTTC.

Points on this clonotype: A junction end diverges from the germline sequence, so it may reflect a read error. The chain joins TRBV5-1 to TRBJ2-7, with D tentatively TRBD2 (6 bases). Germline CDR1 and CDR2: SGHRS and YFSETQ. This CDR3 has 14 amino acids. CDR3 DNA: TGTGCCAGCAGCTTAGTTCCGGGGGTGTACGAGCAGTACTTC. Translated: CASSLVPGVYEQYF.

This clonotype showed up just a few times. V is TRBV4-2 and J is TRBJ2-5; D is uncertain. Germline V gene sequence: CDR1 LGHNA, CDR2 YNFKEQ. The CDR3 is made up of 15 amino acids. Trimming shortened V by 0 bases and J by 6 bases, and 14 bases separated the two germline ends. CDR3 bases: TGTGCCAGCAGCCAAGATCGGAGCTCTCGGCAGACCCAGTACTTC. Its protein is CASSQDRSSRQTQYF.

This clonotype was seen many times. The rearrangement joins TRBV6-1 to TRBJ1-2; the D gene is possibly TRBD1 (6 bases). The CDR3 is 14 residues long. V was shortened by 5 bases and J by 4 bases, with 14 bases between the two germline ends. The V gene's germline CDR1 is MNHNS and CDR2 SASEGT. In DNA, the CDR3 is TGTGCCAGCAGTCGCGACACAGGGCCCTATGGCTACACCTTC. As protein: CASSRDTGPYGYTF.

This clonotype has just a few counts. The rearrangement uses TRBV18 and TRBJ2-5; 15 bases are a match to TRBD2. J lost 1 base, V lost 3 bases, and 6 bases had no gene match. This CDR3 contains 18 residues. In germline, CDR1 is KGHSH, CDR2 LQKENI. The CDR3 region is CASSPQGLAGGRQETQYF. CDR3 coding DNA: TGTGCCAGCTCACCCCAGGGACTAGCGGGAGGTCGCCAAGAGACCCAGTACTTC.

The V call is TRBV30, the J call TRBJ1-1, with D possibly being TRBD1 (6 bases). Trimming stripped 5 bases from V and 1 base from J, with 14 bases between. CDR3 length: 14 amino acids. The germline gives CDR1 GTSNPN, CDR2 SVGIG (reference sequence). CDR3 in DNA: TGTGCCTGGTCTCTTGGACAGCCGAACACTGAAGCTTTCTTT. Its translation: CAWSLGQPNTEAFF.

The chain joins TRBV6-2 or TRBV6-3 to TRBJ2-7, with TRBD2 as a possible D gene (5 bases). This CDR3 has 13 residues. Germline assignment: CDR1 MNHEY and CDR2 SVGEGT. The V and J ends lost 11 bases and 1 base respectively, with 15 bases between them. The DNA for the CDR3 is TGTGCCGGCAAGGACGGGGAATCCTACGAGCAGTACTTC. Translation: CAGKDGESYEQYF.

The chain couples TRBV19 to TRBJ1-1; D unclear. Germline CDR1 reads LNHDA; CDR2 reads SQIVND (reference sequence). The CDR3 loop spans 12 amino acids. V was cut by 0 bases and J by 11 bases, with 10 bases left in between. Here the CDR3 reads CASSIDSAWAFF. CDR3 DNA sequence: TGTGCCAGTAGTATAGATTCCGCCTGGGCTTTCTTT.

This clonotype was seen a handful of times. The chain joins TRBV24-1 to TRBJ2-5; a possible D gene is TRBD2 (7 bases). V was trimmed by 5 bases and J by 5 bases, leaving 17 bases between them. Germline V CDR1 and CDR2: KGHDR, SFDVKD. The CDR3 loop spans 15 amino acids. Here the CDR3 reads CATSVGGGAGETQYF. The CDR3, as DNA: TGTGCCACCAGTGTGGGGGGGGGCGCTGGGGAGACCCAGTACTTC.